This T cell receptor beta chain was sequenced during a study of blood T cell repertoires in COVID-19. Libraries were prepared by immunoSEQ multiplex PCR; TCRdb keeps only in-frame clonotypes and omits some of them. This sample has some 130,000 clones, with around nine tenths found just once. This clonotype was obtained from a woman in her 70s with COVID-19, enrolled during active disease. Material for sequencing was peripheral blood.

DNA for the CDR3: TGTGCCAGCAGCCCACAGGGGGCAAGTCAGCCCCAGCATTTT. Its translation is CASSPQGASQPQHF. This chain connects TRBV7-9 to TRBJ1-5; 9 nucleotides match TRBD1. In germline, CDR1 is SEHNR, CDR2 FQNEAQ (reference sequence). Trimming removed 5 bases from V and 6 bases from J; junction bases left unmatched: 5. There are 14 residues in the CDR3.